This T cell receptor (beta chain) was sequenced during a study of blood T cells in healthy people across ages (dated by TCRdb to the mid-2010s). With regard to the full study: In model experiments, template switching captured about one uniquely barcoded TCR beta cDNA molecule for every two T cells. Age-related changes in TCR beta repertoire diversity were measured in the study by deep sequencing normalized with unique cDNA molecular identifiers. Donors were grouped into four age groups: young (average 16 years), middle-aged (39), aged (over 55) and long-lived (approximately 81). Using the same blood draw, the study looked at two additional independent replicas of 1 million unique cDNA reads for two donors, one aged 18 to 30 and the other aged 80 or older. The paper as a whole reports these results and caveats: Estimates of total diversity based on one million sequenced T cells were considered lower bounds and underestimates. As age increased, observed TCR beta diversity per million T cells dropped in a roughly linear way, and a significant reduction was already evident by age 40. Since profiling was done on bulk unsorted PBMCs, naive and antigen-experienced compartments could not be conclusively compared. A strong correlation was found between observed TCR beta diversity and the percentage of naive T cells measured by flow cytometry. Because donor CMV infection status was unknown, age-related changes in expanded clonotypes were potentially confounded. Compared with the aged group, more naive CD4+ T cells, fewer expanded clones and increased TCR diversity were shown by the long-lived group, suggesting age selection.

Systemically healthy Caucasian individuals from Russia, some 40 in total and aged about 6 to 95 years, were included as donors. Each donor gave 8 to 10 milliliters of peripheral blood, drawn into EDTA-treated Vacutainer tubes. Ficoll-Paque density-gradient centrifugation was used to isolate PBMCs, with at least 6 million obtained per sample. Total RNA was extracted from PBMCs with Trizol reagent, with at least 6 micrograms obtained per sample. The percentages of naive CD45RAhigh/CD27high T cells were determined by flow cytometry on a PBMC aliquot from every donor. The library came from 5' RACE. The sequencer listed for this sample is Illumina HiSeq 2500. A second roughly 6 to 12 cycle PCR used a sample-barcoded 5' primer and a J-beta primer mix. Each TCR beta cDNA molecule received a unique molecular identifier from a template-switch 5' adaptor carrying 12 random nucleotides. At least 3 million CDR3-containing paired-end reads were obtained from each sample. The Mint cDNA synthesis kit, primed by a TRBC-specific oligonucleotide, was used to synthesize first-strand cDNA from all RNA. After uracil-DNA glycosylase treatment, a first 18-cycle PCR used universal primers M1SS and BC2_uni_R on all cDNA. As for how the authors treated the data: For normalization, 1 million high-quality reads, each with a distinct molecular identifier, were randomly selected from each sample. Instead of being binned into consensus sequences, reads that shared molecular identifiers were thrown out. CDR3 identification, clonotype clustering and error correction used MiTCR with a Q25 quality threshold and the strictest error-elimination algorithm. A nonparametric unseen species model with Euler transformation was used to estimate lower-bound total TCR beta diversity. The public reads were run again by TCRdb, first through fastp at Q25 and then through MiXCR, and only productive beta chains were kept. Each CDR3 protein gets just one entry, which takes the most common genes and DNA from the rows behind it. None of the V and J calls come from the authors' own analysis; TCRdb made them. In all, the sample holds more than 650,000 distinct CDR3 sequences, and approximately 24% of those were seen once. The top ten clones comprise about 3% of the sample.

Of note for this clonotype: Its binding antigen is unknown. No clone much larger than this one lies a single base away; base qualities are absent.

Another study also made use of these data, one on T cells of mothers and their children. Per that second paper: Nine systemically healthy Caucasian individuals served as donors, namely three mothers together with their six children. cDNA synthesis used all of the extracted RNA, with roughly 1.6 ug of RNA in each 15 ul reaction. In the second PCR, sample barcodes and 2-4 random nucleotides were introduced via the M1S primer. More than 8.5 million TCR beta CDR3 reads were obtained from each mother, and 2.5 million to 3 million reads were obtained from each child. Thymic selection similarly shapes TCR recombination output in related and unrelated pairs, with minor effect from inherited differences. Normalized repertoire overlap in related mother-child pairs was always slightly higher than in unrelated mother-child pairs, but the difference was never significant. No persistent microchimeric T cell clones were found, with a detection sensitivity of roughly 100 clones per million clonotypes. The study used deep NGS to compare TCR beta repertoires of mothers and children, seeking features distinguishing related mother-child pairs from unrelated individuals. Mothers averaged about 40 +/- 4 years of age and children averaged roughly 11 +/- 4 years. Libraries were sequenced on Illumina HiSeq 2000 with 100+100 nt paired-end reads after adapter ligation with NEBNext reagents. To prevent cross-contamination, the mother and child libraries were prepared one month apart and sequenced in separate runs. For each donor, somewhere between roughly 450,000 and 2,000,000 distinct TCR beta clonotypes were identified. Naive TCR beta clonotypes were estimated from low-frequency clonotypes matched to each donor's FACS-determined naive share, without sorting.

Material for sequencing was blood. The TCR sequence derives from a boy aged 10-17 years in good health.

The CDR3 corresponds to CSASPSWLGFPTEAFF. The nucleotides read TGCAGTGCTAGTCCGTCGTGGTTGGGGTTCCCCACTGAAGCTTTCTTT. The sequence joins TRBV20-1 to TRBJ1-1; the D gene assignment is ambiguous. Reading from cysteine to phenylalanine, the CDR3 counts 16 amino acids. Only the CDR3 part of the read is kept: 48 bases, read in frame from the first base. From a lookup of the germline V gene (reference sequence), CDR1 and CDR2 are DFQATT and SNEGSKA. Trimming takes 3 bases from V and 4 bases from J, and the germline ends sit 21 bases apart.